This TCR beta chain derives from a study of CD8+ T cells in alopecia areata. Sequencing used cDNA as its template, made by extracting RNA and reverse transcribing it. Sequencing was performed with immunoSEQ multiplex PCR; in TCRdb, only in-frame clones are kept and a portion is missing. The sample lists roughly 100,000 clones; about nine tenths were seen once. Comment on this clone: The antigen remains undetermined.

V lost 6 bases to trimming and J lost 7 bases, with 15 bases between them. The CDR3 is made up of 12 amino acids. Germline loops: CDR1 SQVTM, CDR2 ANQGSEA. Study-wide points: Scalp clonality and expanded CD8+ clones among the top 100 fell significantly with tofacitinib.

Documented treatment: oral pan-JAK inhibitor, 5-10 mg twice daily. Sorted populations comprised CD4+ and CD8+ T cells obtained from PBMCs. Sample: CD8+ T cells sorted from blood, taken at approximately week 34, from a patient treated with tofacitinib. This receptor was identified in a human donor with alopecia areata. The rearrangement links TRBV29-1 to TRBJ1-2; D possibly corresponds to TRBD1 (6 bases). The CDR3 here is CSVETGGPGYTF. The CDR3 DNA reads TGCAGCGTCGAGACTGGGGGGCCTGGCTACACCTTC.